This T cell receptor (beta chain) derives from a study of cytomegalovirus exposure and HLA in healthy donors. Study conclusions and caveats: Generally TCR sequences proved uncommon, though certain public TCRs appeared in numerous donors.

Amplification used 60 Vbeta primers and 13 Jbeta primers. Clones were read by immunoSEQ multiplex PCR, and TCRdb kept only the in-frame ones, dropping some. The sample yields under 150,000 clones, roughly 78% seen once. The germline CDR1 and CDR2 sequences are SNHLY and FYNNEI. The CDR3 totals 14 residues. Deletions cut 6 bases from V and 5 bases from J, with 16 bases between. Concerning this clone itself: Its specificity is not known.

V is TRBV2 and J is TRBJ2-5; TRBD2 is a possible D gene (5 bases). This TCR came from a man aged 25-45 years in good health and CMV-seronegative. The sequenced sample consisted of PBMCs. CDR3 protein: CASSADPERETQYF. DNA of the CDR3: TGTGCCAGCAGCGCTGACCCCGAGCGGGAGACCCAGTACTTC.